This record concerns one TCR beta chain sequence. Its antigen is undetermined. Ipilimumab-mediated CTLA-4 blockade plus focal radiation was given to patients having chemo-refractory metastatic non-small-cell lung cancer. Germline-derived CDR1 and CDR2 are MNHEY and SVGAGI. V lost 10 bases and J lost 6; bases outside the gene matches: 9. The CDR3 covers 14 residues. The entry originates in a study of radiotherapy plus CTLA-4 blockade in lung cancer. Overall study results and limits: TCR clones of tumor origin grew in blood after radiotherapy plus ipilimumab.

Generated by immunoSEQ multiplex PCR, the TCRdb table keeps only in-frame clones and is missing some. Here the sample spans about 72,000 clones, approximately 83% being singletons. The source of this sequence is a human donor with non-small cell lung cancer who had a partial response to radiotherapy plus ipilimumab. The chain has TRBV6-5 and TRBJ2-1, with 10 bases matching TRBD2. This specimen consisted of peripheral blood, obtained from a patient treated with radiotherapy plus ipilimumab. This CDR3 reads CATRSSGSVNEQFF. CDR3 DNA sequence: TGTGCCACCCGATCTAGCGGGAGTGTCAATGAGCAGTTCTTC.